A selection of T cell receptor beta chains follows, all from one sample in a study of molecular identifiers for immune sequencing clone quantification. TCRdb called the PCR reads again in MiXCR, with one record for every CDR3 protein. The sample shows under 600,000 distinct CDR3 sequences, 20% to 25% of them seen only once. The sequencing sample was made of naive CD8+ T cells from blood, with Jurkat cell RNA spiked in. The receptors were gathered from a human donor in good health. Some libraries in this study had Jurkat cell RNA spiked in. The CDR3 runs from the conserved cysteine through the conserved F or W. A D gene is named only where the DNA matches it firmly. Size values are once, few and many counts, or a class for expanded clones, and some rows have none.

TRBV4-1,-,-,TRBJ1-1,TGCGCCAGCAGCCAACAGGACGGTCTGAACACTGAAGCTTTCTTT,CASSQQDGLNTEAFF
TRBV30,-,TRBD2,TRBJ2-7,TGTGCCTGGTCCGGGACTAGCGAGACCTACGAGCAGTACTTC,CAWSGTSETYEQYF
TRBV5-6,many,-,TRBJ1-1,TGTGCCAGCAGCTTGTGGACAACGAACACTGAAGCTTTCTTT,CASSLWTTNTEAFF
TRBV29-1,-,-,TRBJ2-1,TGCAGCGTTTACATTGTTGGAGCGTATTACAATGGGCAGTTCTTC,CSVYIVGAYYNGQFF
TRBV28,many,-,TRBJ2-4,TGTGCCAGCAGTTTACACAGGGTTCGTGACATTCAGTACTTC,CASSLHRVRDIQYF
TRBV20-1,-,-,TRBJ2-7,TGCAGTGCTAGAGACGTCGCCGGGCCCCTCTACGAGCAGTACTTC,CSARDVAGPLYEQYF
TRBV7-6,-,-,TRBJ1-1,TGTGCCAGCAGCTTAGGGACAGCGAATATGAACACTGAAGCTTTCTTT,CASSLGTANMNTEAFF
TRBV3-1,-,TRBD2,TRBJ2-3,TGTGCCAGCAGCCAAGTTATAGCGGGGGGGACAGATACGCAGTATTTT,CASSQVIAGGTDTQYF
TRBV4-1,many,-,TRBJ2-7,TGCGCCAGCGGACCCCAAGACGAGCAGTACTTC,CASGPQDEQYF
TRBV30,many,-,TRBJ1-3,TGTGCCTGGAGCTCGGGGCAGATCTCTGGAAACACCATATATTTT,CAWSSGQISGNTIYF
TRBV9,few,-,TRBJ2-3,TGTGCCAGCAGTTTAATTGGTGGGGCCACAGATACGCAGTATTTT,CASSLIGGATDTQYF
TRBV28,many,-,TRBJ1-5,TGTGCCAGCAGTTACGGTTCTGGGGGGGCTAGCAATCAGCCCCAGCATTTT,CASSYGSGGASNQPQHF
TRBV7-9,-,TRBD1,TRBJ2-1,TGTGCCAGCAGCACAAACAGGGGAGCGGTAAGTGAGCAGTTCTTC,CASSTNRGAVSEQFF
TRBV11-3,-,TRBD2,TRBJ2-1,TGTGCCAGCAGCTTACGGACTAGCGGGGGGTTCGATGAGCAGTTCTTC,CASSLRTSGGFDEQFF
TRBV6-5,many,TRBD1,TRBJ1-1,TGTGCCAGCAGTTACTTACAGGGGAGGACTGAAGCTTTCTTT,CASSYLQGRTEAFF
TRBV20-1,many,TRBD1,TRBJ2-7,TGCAGTGCTAGAGAGTGGGACAGGAGCTCCTACGAGCAGTACTTC,CSAREWDRSSYEQYF
TRBV27,many,-,TRBJ1-1,TGTGCCAGCACCCGGGACGTCAGTTGGACTGAAGCTTTCTTT,CASTRDVSWTEAFF
TRBV6-5,many,TRBD2,TRBJ2-7,TGTGCCAGCAGGCCTCTTAGCGGGAGGGTAATGTACGAGCAGTACTTC,CASRPLSGRVMYEQYF
TRBV29-1,-,-,TRBJ2-2,TGCAGCGTTGAAGGGGGCCCCTGGGGGGGCGCGGGCACCGGGGAGCTGTTTTTT,CSVEGGPWGGAGTGELFF
TRBV4-3,-,-,TRBJ2-7,TGCGCCAGCAGCCAAGATAGGCAGGGTATATACTACGAGCAGTACTTC,CASSQDRQGIYYEQYF
TRBV28,few,-,TRBJ1-5,TGTGCCAGCAGTTCTCAGGTTCAAGCTGGGACGGCTAATCAGCCCCAGCATTTT,CASSSQVQAGTANQPQHF
TRBV6-5,many,TRBD2,TRBJ2-5,TGTGCCAGCAGTTCGACAGGACTAGCGGGAACTATGTCAGAGACCCAGTACTTC,CASSSTGLAGTMSETQYF
TRBV4-1,many,-,TRBJ2-2,TGCGCCAGCAGCGAACTAGGCCTGAGGAACACCGGGGAGCTGTTTTTT,CASSELGLRNTGELFF
TRBV27,many,-,TRBJ1-5,TGTGCCAGCAGTTGGGGAATCAATCAGCCCCAGCATTTT,CASSWGINQPQHF
TRBV7-9,many,TRBD1,TRBJ2-5,TGTGCCAGCAGCTTTCCGGCGGGACAGGACCAAGAGACCCAGTACTTC,CASSFPAGQDQETQYF
TRBV11-2,few,-,TRBJ2-4,TGTGCCAGCAGCTTAGACCCCGGTGAGGGGGGAGGAAACATTCAGTACTTC,CASSLDPGEGGGNIQYF
TRBV3-1,-,TRBD1,TRBJ1-4,TGTGCCAGCAGCCCCGGACAGGGAGTGGTGATTTCAACTAATGAAAAACTGTTTTTT,CASSPGQGVVISTNEKLFF
TRBV7-2,many,-,TRBJ1-5,TGTGCCAGCTCATGGAGGTCCCTCAATCAGCCCCAGCATTTT,CASSWRSLNQPQHF
TRBV6-2/TRBV6-3,many,TRBD1,TRBJ2-3,TGTGCCAGCAGCCATCTACAGGGGCCAGATACGCAGTATTTT,CASSHLQGPDTQYF
TRBV7-6,many,-,TRBJ2-3,TGTGCCAGCAGCTTATACATGGGACCCAGCACAGATACGCAGTATTTT,CASSLYMGPSTDTQYF
TRBV5-1,-,-,TRBJ2-1,TGCGCCAGCAGCTTAGTTGGGGGTCTTTCCTACAATGAGCAGTTCTTC,CASSLVGGLSYNEQFF
TRBV30,many,-,TRBJ2-5,TGTGCCTGGAGTGTAGGCGGTTCGGGGACCCAGTACTTC,CAWSVGGSGTQYF
TRBV9,-,-,TRBJ1-4,TGTGCCAGCAGCGACCCCAGGGGTCCTAATGAAAAACTGTTTTTT,CASSDPRGPNEKLFF
TRBV2,few,-,TRBJ1-2,TGTGCCAGCAGAGAATCGACGGGAAATAACTATGGCTACACCTTC,CASRESTGNNYGYTF
TRBV4-1,-,TRBD2,TRBJ2-2,TGCGCCAGCAGCCAGCTAGCGGGAGGAGGGGAGCTGTTTTTT,CASSQLAGGGELFF
TRBV7-9,-,-,TRBJ2-3,TGTGCCAGCAGCTCGCCAATGGGAGATACGCAGTATTTT,CASSSPMGDTQYF
TRBV5-1,many,TRBD1,TRBJ2-7,TGCGCCAGCAGCCAGGGGACAGGTGTCCTTTGCGAGCAGTACTTC,CASSQGTGVLCEQYF
TRBV12-3/TRBV12-4,-,-,TRBJ2-2,TGTGCCAGCCGACAGGTCTGGAATGACGGGGAGCTGTTTTTT,CASRQVWNDGELFF
TRBV3-1,-,TRBD1,TRBJ1-2,TGTGCCAGCAGCCAAGATGACAGGGTTAACTATGGCTACACCTTC,CASSQDDRVNYGYTF
TRBV7-6,few,-,TRBJ1-1,TGTGCCAGCAGCCCCCCCCGCGTTTTTGAAGCTTTCTTT,CASSPPRVFEAFF
TRBV4-3,few,-,TRBJ2-2,TGCGCCAGCACCGAAAGGGGGGCCGGGGACACCGGGGAGCTGTTTTTT,CASTERGAGDTGELFF
TRBV5-6,-,-,TRBJ2-2,TGTGCCAGCAGCTTGGAGTCTAGCGCGAGCGGGGAGCTGTTTTTT,CASSLESSASGELFF
TRBV27,-,-,TRBJ1-1,TGTGCCAGCAGGACAGATGCAATGAACACTGAAGCTTTCTTT,CASRTDAMNTEAFF
TRBV2,many,-,TRBJ1-2,TGTGCCAGCTTCGGAATCCTCGATGGCTATGGCTACACCTTC,CASFGILDGYGYTF
TRBV6-1,many,TRBD1,TRBJ1-5,TGTGCCAGCATGGAGGACCCAAACTACAGGGGTAGCAATCAGCCCCAGCATTTT,CASMEDPNYRGSNQPQHF
TRBV20-1,-,-,TRBJ2-7,TGCAGTGCTCATTTCGGACCAGCCCCCTACGAGCAGTACTTC,CSAHFGPAPYEQYF
TRBV5-1,many,-,TRBJ1-2,TGCGCCAGCAGCTTGGAACAGGCTAACTATGGCTACACCTTC,CASSLEQANYGYTF
TRBV12-3/TRBV12-4,-,TRBD2,TRBJ2-1,TGTGCCAGCAGTTTAGGCCTAGCGGATGAGCAGTTCTTC,CASSLGLADEQFF